The source of this TCR beta chain is a study of radiotherapy plus CTLA-4 blockade in lung cancer. General study findings and limits: Strongest reported response predictors: early blood clone changes and post-radiation interferon-beta. Subsequent to radiotherapy plus ipilimumab, tumor-derived TCR clones underwent expansion in blood.

CDR3 size: 15 residues. V lost 5 bases to trimming and J lost 6 bases, with 17 bases between them. Germline-derived CDR1 and CDR2 are LNHNV and YYDKDF (reference sequence). Only in-frame clones appear in the TCRdb table, and some are missing; sequencing was by immunoSEQ multiplex PCR. The sample includes 78,000 or so clones, about 87% seen only once; the top ten take around 1%. In the case of this clone: What it binds is unknown.

The TCR sequence derives from a human donor with non-small cell lung cancer who had stable disease on radiotherapy plus ipilimumab. The sample consisted of peripheral blood, taken from a patient treated with radiotherapy plus ipilimumab. The genes are TRBV15 and TRBJ1-5, with D perhaps matching TRBD1 (5 bases). This CDR3 is CATSGGSSVVQPQHF. CDR3 nucleotide sequence: TGTGCCACCAGCGGGGGAAGCAGCGTGGTTCAGCCCCAGCATTTT.